The clone carrying this TCR beta chain occurred a few times. The antigen is not known. Some clones are missing from TCRdb's copy, which holds only in-frame ones; the method was immunoSEQ multiplex PCR. The table lists 13,000 to 15,000 clones, around 70% of them singletons. From germline, CDR1 is PRHDT and CDR2 FYEKMQ (reference sequence). This CDR3 comprises 13 residues. The V gene lost 6 bases and the J gene lost 6 bases, with 13 bases spanning the gap. The data were taken from a study of somatic mutations in cytotoxic T cells in rheumatoid arthritis. The CD4+ and CD8+ fractions came from positive magnetic bead selection and were purity-checked by flow cytometry. Study-wide points: Among patients with rheumatoid arthritis, but not healthy controls, CD8+ clonality increased with age. The authors did not know the antigen targets of the expanded CD8+ clones. Exceedance of 20% of CD8+ cells by the largest CD8+ clone occurred in about an eighth of the roughly 60 patients.

The chain joins TRBV13 to TRBJ2-3; D is unclear. Specimen: CD8+ T cells sorted from blood. The TCR was taken from an adult with rheumatoid arthritis. CDR3: CASSTVSSDTQYF. The CDR3 DNA reads as TGTGCCAGCAGTACCGTATCGTCGGATACGCAGTATTTT.